This TCR beta chain was captured in a study of Graves' ophthalmopathy and Graves' hyperthyroidism. Study-wide context: Samples of peripheral blood were obtained at initial diagnosis, prior to treatment of any kind.

The TCR beta CDR3 regions underwent amplification from RNA transcripts. Investigators did first-round RT-PCR with HTBI primers, then second-round multiplex PCR. TCRdb redid the calling of the multiplex PCR reads with MiXCR, one entry per CDR3 protein. The sample contains some 160,000 distinct CDR3 sequences, approximately 40% of which appear only once. Uncontrolled infections, other autoimmune diseases, pregnancy or lactation barred patients from enrollment. CDR1 is SGHVS, CDR2 FNYEAQ, per germline. CDR3 size: 16 residues. J gave up 1 base and V 1 base, and 4 bases lay outside the gene matches. The material sequenced was peripheral blood. This TCR derives from a man aged 25-45 years with Graves' ophthalmopathy. The V and J genes are TRBV7-6 and TRBJ2-7, with 10 bases aligning to TRBD1. As DNA, the CDR3 is TGTGCCAGCAGCTTAGAGGGACAGGGGTGGTCCTACGAGCAGTACTTC. Encoded protein: CASSLEGQGWSYEQYF. The full variable domain, completed using reference TRBV7-6 and TRBJ2-7, is GAGVSQSPRYKVTKRGQDVALRCDPISGHVSLYWYRQALGQGPEFLTYFNYEAQQDKSGLPNDRFSAERPEGSISTLTIQRTEQRDSAMYRCASSLEGQGWSYEQYFGPGTRLTVT.